This T cell receptor (beta chain) is drawn from a study of PD-1 blockade in mismatch repair-deficient tumors. Losses at the gene ends were 3 bases for V and 1 base for J; bases not matched to a gene: 2. In germline, CDR1 is MGHRA, CDR2 YSYEKL. The CDR3 is made up of 14 amino acids. Mismatch repair deficiency was confirmed in all patients, by PCR or immunohistochemistry. The TCR-sequenced patients were three responders to pembrolizumab. Clones were sequenced by immunoSEQ multiplex PCR, and TCRdb holds only the in-frame ones, with some missing. In the table there are under 85,000 clones, approximately 80% of which are singletons.

The source was peripheral blood, collected 2 weeks after starting pembrolizumab. The TCR originated in an adult with mismatch repair-deficient cancer. The chain carries TRBV4-1 and TRBJ2-5; 7 bases agree with TRBD1. The DNA for the CDR3 is TGCGCCAGCAGCCAGGGGGACAGCCAAGAGACCCAGTACTTC. As protein: CASSQGDSQETQYF.